The clone carrying this TCR beta chain has ten or more counts. The data are from a study of T cells in Graves' hyperthyroidism and ophthalmopathy. Diagnosis relied on clinical symptoms, serum thyroxine and TRAb, thyroid ultrasound and orbital computed tomography. There were TCR beta CDR3 regions amplified from RNA transcripts. HTBI primers were used for first-round RT-PCR of the TCR CDR3. TCRdb re-called the multiplex PCR reads through MiXCR, storing one row per CDR3 protein. The data hold some 600,000 distinct CDR3 sequences, with approximately 15% observed a single time. The CDR3 length is 20 residues. Germline values: CDR1 LNHDA, CDR2 SQIVND (reference sequence). V lost 1 base and J lost 2; bases outside the gene matches: 15.

This rearrangement joins TRBV19 to TRBJ2-5; TRBD2 aligns across 11 bases. The sequence was collected from a woman in her 30s with Graves' hyperthyroidism that later progressed to Graves' ophthalmopathy. The sample taken for sequencing was blood. Here the CDR3 reads CASSIGTLASGRPEQETQYF. In DNA form, the CDR3 reads TGTGCCAGTAGTATAGGAACATTGGCTAGCGGGAGGCCGGAACAAGAGACCCAGTACTTC.